Listed below are T cell receptor beta chains from one sample, sequenced in a study of cytomegalovirus exposure and HLA in healthy donors. Libraries were prepared by immunoSEQ multiplex PCR; TCRdb keeps only in-frame clonotypes and omits some of them. The sample holds about 93,000 clones, roughly 67% seen once. The sequencing input was PBMCs. Receptors originate from a boy aged 5-17 years in good health and CMV-seropositive. Both conserved end residues are part of each CDR3.

>TRBJ1-2|TRBV4-2
CASSQDVLGGYGYTF
>TRBJ2-7|TRBV5-1
CASSLSTGPDEQYF
>TRBJ1-4|TRBV5-1
CASSRTGGEKLFF
>TRBJ2-7|TRBV6-5
CASGGNSYEQYF
>TRBJ2-1|TRBV5-4
CASSLLTTNEQFF
>TRBJ2-7|TRBV6-6
CASRIRQGGVYEQYF
>TRBJ1-1|TRBV6-1
CASSGTGGTEAFF
>TRBJ2-7|TRBV6-1
CASSEVRGRTAEQYF
>TRBJ2-2|TRBV7-9
CASSLNSNTGELFF
>TRBJ2-7|TRBV7-9
CASSPPDSTPFDEQYF
>TRBJ2-2|TRBV6-1
CASSDLQGRNTGELFF
>TRBJ2-1|TRBV13
CASSPGLASYNEQFF
>TRBJ1-2|TRBV7-2
CASSPSGGSRGYTF
>TRBJ1-5|TRBV6-5
CASSPDRVNQPQHF
>TRBJ2-7|TRBV28
CASSLPEGGSYEQYF
>TRBJ1-2|TRBV5-6
CASSLLLPQFGGENYGYTF
>TRBJ1-2|TRBV30
CAWSGQGDVYGYPF
>TRBJ1-2|TRBV5-4
CASSPGTGNYGYTF
>TRBJ2-3|TRBV30
CAWSTRGQILRDTQYF
>TRBJ1-2|TRBV7-9
CASSLADRDGYTF
>TRBJ2-5|TRBV7-2
CASSYGLPENF
>TRBJ1-3|TRBV9
CASSVVGSTGNTIYF
>TRBJ2-3|TRBV5-5
CASSVRLAGSTDTQYF
>TRBJ2-1|TRBV6-1
CASSPGQTYNEQFF
>TRBJ2-7|TRBV6-5
CASRDPGVSEEQYF
>TRBJ2-7|TRBV11-2
CASSLLVGYEQYF
>TRBJ2-7|TRBV10-3
CAIRRTGPSYEQYF
>TRBJ2-7|TRBV5-6
CASSFTGLSYEQYF
>TRBJ1-1|TRBV19
CASFPTGGTEAFF
>TRBJ2-6|TRBV7-9
CASSPGVSGANVLTF
>TRBJ2-1|TRBV5-1
CASSRGLAEYYNEQFF
>TRBJ1-1|TRBV7-9
CASSLVARGSSEAFF
>TRBJ2-6|TRBV5-1
CASSDGSSGANVLTF
>TRBJ2-5|TRBV19
CASSIRGRTQETQYF
>TRBJ1-2|TRBV2
CASSEYFPGVDYGYPF
>TRBJ2-7|TRBV30
CAWSKFSSNYEQYF
>TRBJ1-1|TRBV29-1
CSVVLDRVNTEAFF
>TRBJ2-7|TRBV11-2
CASSLSAGQGHEQYF
>TRBJ1-2|TRBV5-8
CASSGGWYGYGYTF
>TRBJ1-5|TRBV10-1
CASSELAGLHSNQPQHF
>TRBJ1-1|TRBV4-3
CASSQDGAGMNTEAFF
>TRBJ2-7|TRBV5-6
CASSFGREQYF
>TRBJ1-1|TRBV29-1
CSGRGTPRRSNTEAFF
>TRBJ1-1|TRBV20-1
CSAGDRGGAFF
>TRBJ2-7|TRBV5-4
CASSPDRVNHYEQYF
>TRBJ2-3|TRBV5-1
CASNRQGHFTDTQYF
>TRBJ2-7|TRBV20-1
CSGDAVSEQYF
>TRBJ1-1|TRBV19
CASSRLGALNTEAFF
>TRBJ2-3|TRBV30
CPWGLLADTQYF
>TRBJ2-7|TRBV18
CASSPPLAQGAGEQYF
>TRBJ2-1|TRBV9
CASSATSGGAGEQFF
>TRBJ1-2|TRBV5-6
CASSFAGTGPYGYTF
>TRBJ2-3|TRBV10-1
CASSESGGTDTQYF